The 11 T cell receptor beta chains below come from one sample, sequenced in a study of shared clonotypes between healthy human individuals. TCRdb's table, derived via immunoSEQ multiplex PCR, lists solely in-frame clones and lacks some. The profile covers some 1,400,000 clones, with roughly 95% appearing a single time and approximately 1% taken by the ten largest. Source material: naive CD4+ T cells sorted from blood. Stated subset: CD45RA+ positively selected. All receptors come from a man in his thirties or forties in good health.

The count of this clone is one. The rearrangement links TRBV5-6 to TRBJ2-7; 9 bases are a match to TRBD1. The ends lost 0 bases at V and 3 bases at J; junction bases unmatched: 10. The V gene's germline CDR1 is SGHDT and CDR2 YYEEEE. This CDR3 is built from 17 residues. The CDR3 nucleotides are TGTGCCAGCAGCTTGGCCTATAAGGGGACAGGGTTCTACGAGCAGTACTTC. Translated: CASSLAYKGTGFYEQYF. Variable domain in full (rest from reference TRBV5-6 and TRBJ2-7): DAGVTQSPTHLIKTRGQQVTLRCSPKSGHDTVSWYQQALGQGPQFIFQYYEEEERQRGNFPDRFSGHQFPNYSSELNVNALLLGDSALYLCASSLAYKGTGFYEQYFGPGTRLTVT.

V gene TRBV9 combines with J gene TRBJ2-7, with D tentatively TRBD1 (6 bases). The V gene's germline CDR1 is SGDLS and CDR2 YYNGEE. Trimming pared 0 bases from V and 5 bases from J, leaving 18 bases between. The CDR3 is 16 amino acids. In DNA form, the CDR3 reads TGTGCCAGCAGCGTAGCGGGCAGGGGATCAGTCGACGAGCAGTACTTC. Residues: CASSVAGRGSVDEQYF.

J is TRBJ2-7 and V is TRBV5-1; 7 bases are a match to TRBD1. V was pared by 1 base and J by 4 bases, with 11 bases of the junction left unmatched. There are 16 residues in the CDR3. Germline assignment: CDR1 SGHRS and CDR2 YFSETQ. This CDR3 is CASSLRSGTAVYEQYF. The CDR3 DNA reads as TGCGCCAGCAGCTTGAGATCTGGGACAGCCGTTTACGAGCAGTACTTC.

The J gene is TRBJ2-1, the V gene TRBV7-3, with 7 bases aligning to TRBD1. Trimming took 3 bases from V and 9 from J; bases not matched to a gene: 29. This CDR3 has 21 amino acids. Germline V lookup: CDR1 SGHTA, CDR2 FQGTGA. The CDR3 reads CASSFPDRDRVPGRPGVEQFF. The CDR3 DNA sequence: TGTGCCAGCAGCTTTCCCGACCGGGACAGAGTTCCGGGACGCCCCGGGGTTGAGCAGTTCTTC.

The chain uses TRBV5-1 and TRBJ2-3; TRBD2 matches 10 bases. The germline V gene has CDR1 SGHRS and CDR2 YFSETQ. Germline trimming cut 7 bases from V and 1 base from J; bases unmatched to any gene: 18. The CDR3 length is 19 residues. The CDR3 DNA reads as TGCGCCAGCGGAACCCACGGACTAGCGGTGAGCGGCGGCACAGATACGCAGTATTTT. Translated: CASGTHGLAVSGGTDTQYF.

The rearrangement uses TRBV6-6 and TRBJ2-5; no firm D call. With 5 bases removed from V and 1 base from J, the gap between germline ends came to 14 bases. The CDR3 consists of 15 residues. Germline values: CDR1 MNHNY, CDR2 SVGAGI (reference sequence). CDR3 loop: CASSNTAPSQETQYF. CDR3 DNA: TGTGCCAGCAGTAACACAGCACCCAGCCAAGAGACCCAGTACTTC.

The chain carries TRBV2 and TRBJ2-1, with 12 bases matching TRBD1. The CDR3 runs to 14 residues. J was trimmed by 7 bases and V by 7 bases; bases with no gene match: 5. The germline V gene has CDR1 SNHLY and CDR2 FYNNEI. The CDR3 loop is CASNRDRGHNEQFF. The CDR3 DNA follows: TGTGCCAGCAATCGGGACAGGGGGCATAATGAGCAGTTCTTC.

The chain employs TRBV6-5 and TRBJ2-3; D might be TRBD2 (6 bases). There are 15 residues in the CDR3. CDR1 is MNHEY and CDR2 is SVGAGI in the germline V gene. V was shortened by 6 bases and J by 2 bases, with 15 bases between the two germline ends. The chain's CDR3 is CASRPRRELTDTQYF. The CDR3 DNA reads TGTGCCAGCAGACCCCGGCGGGAACTCACAGATACGCAGTATTTT.

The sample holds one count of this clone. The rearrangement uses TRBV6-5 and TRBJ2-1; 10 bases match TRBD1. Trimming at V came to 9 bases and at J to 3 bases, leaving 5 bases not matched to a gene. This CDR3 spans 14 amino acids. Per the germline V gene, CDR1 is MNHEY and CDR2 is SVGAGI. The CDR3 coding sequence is TGTGCCAGTATCCGGGACAGGGGCTACAATGAGCAGTTCTTC. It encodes CASIRDRGYNEQFF.

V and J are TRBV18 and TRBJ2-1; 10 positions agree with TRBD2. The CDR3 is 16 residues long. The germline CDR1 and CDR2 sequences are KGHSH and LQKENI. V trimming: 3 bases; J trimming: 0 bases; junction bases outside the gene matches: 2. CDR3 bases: TGTGCCAGCTCACCGAAGCGGGAGGGCTCCTACAATGAGCAGTTCTTC. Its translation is CASSPKREGSYNEQFF. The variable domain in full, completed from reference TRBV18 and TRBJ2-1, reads NAGVMQNPRHLVRRRGQEARLRCSPMKGHSHVYWYRQLPEEGLKFMVYLQKENIIDESGMPKERFSAEFPKEGPSILRIQQVVRGDSAAYFCASSPKREGSYNEQFFGPGTRLTVL.

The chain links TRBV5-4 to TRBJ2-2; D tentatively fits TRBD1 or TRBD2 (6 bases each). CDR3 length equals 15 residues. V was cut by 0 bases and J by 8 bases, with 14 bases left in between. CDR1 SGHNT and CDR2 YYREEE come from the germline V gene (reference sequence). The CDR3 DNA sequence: TGTGCCAGCAGCTTGGTCGGGGGCGAAATTGGGGAGCTGTTTTTT. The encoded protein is CASSLVGGEIGELFF.